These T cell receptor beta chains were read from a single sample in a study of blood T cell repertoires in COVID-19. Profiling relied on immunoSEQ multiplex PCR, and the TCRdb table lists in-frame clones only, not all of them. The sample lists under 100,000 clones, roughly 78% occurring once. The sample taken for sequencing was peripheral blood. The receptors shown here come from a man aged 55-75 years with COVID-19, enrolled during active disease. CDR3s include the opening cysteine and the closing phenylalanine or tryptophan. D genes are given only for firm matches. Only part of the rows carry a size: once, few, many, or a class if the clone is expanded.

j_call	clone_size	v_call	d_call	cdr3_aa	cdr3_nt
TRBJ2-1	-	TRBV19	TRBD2	CASRDTSGRRYEQFF	TGTGCCAGTCGAGATACTAGCGGGAGAAGGTATGAGCAGTTCTTC
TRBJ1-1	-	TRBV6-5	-	CASSPYRDAEAFF	TGTGCCAGCAGTCCGTACAGGGACGCTGAAGCTTTCTTT
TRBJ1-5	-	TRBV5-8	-	CASSVGQYSNQPQHF	TGTGCCAGCAGCGTAGGACAGTATAGCAATCAGCCCCAGCATTTT
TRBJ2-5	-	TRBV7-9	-	CASSSSQETQYF	TGTGCCAGCAGCTCCTCCCAAGAGACCCAGTACTTC
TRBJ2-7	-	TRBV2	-	CASSDRAIDEQYF	TGTGCCAGCAGTGACAGGGCTATCGACGAGCAGTACTTC
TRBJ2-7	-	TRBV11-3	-	CASSLSGTRSEQYF	TGTGCCAGCAGCTTATCGGGGACTCGCTCTGAGCAGTACTTC
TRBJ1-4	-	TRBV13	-	CASSFGLPGTNEKLFF	TGTGCCAGCAGCTTTGGACTCCCGGGAACTAATGAAAAACTGTTTTTT
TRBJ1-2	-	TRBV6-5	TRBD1	CASSYRGQGSDGYTF	TGTGCCAGCAGTTACCGCGGACAGGGCTCGGATGGCTACACCTTC
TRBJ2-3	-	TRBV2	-	CASSEFRLVVTDTQYF	TGTGCCAGCAGTGAGTTCCGACTAGTTGTCACAGATACGCAGTATTTT
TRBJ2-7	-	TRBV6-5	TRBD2	CASLGTSGSYEQYF	TGTGCCAGCCTCGGGACTAGCGGTTCCTACGAGCAGTACTTC
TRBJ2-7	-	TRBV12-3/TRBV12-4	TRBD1	CASSVTGDEQYF	TGTGCCAGCAGTGTGACAGGGGACGAGCAGTACTTC
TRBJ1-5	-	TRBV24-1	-	CATPDRSDQPQHF	TGTGCCACCCCTGACAGGAGCGATCAGCCCCAGCATTTT
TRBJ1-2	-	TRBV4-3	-	CASSQVPGSSYGYTF	TGCGCCAGCAGCCAAGTCCCGGGGTCTTCCTATGGCTACACCTTC
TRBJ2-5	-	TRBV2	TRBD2	CASSVPGGVLEETQYF	TGTGCCAGCAGTGTCCCCGGGGGGGTGTTGGAAGAGACCCAGTACTTC
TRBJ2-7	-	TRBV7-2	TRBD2	CASSPTSGIPHEQYF	TGTGCCAGCAGTCCGACTAGCGGGATCCCCCACGAGCAGTACTTC
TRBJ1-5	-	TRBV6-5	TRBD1	CASSGTDNQPQHF	TGTGCCAGCTCCGGGACAGACAATCAGCCCCAGCATTTT
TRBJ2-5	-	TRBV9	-	CASSVGLGGGTQETQYF	TGTGCCAGCAGCGTGGGACTCGGAGGCGGGACCCAAGAGACCCAGTACTTC
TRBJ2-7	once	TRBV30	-	CAWASTGDGEQYF	TGTGCCTGGGCCTCAACCGGAGATGGCGAGCAGTACTTC
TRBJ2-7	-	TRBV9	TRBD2	CASSADTSGLPYEQYF	TGTGCCAGCAGCGCCGACACTAGCGGGCTTCCCTACGAGCAGTACTTC
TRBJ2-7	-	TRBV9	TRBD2	CASSVGSGGPYEQYF	TGTGCCAGCAGCGTAGGATCGGGGGGGCCCTACGAGCAGTACTTC
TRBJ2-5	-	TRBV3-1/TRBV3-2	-	CASSQDALNQETQYF	TGTGCCAGCAGCCAAGATGCACTAAACCAAGAGACCCAGTACTTC
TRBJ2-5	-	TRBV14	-	CASSPRDFQETQYF	TGTGCCAGCAGCCCAAGGGACTTCCAAGAGACCCAGTACTTC
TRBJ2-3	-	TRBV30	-	CAGEGDSSTDTQYF	TGTGCCGGGGAGGGGGATTCTAGCACAGATACGCAGTATTTT